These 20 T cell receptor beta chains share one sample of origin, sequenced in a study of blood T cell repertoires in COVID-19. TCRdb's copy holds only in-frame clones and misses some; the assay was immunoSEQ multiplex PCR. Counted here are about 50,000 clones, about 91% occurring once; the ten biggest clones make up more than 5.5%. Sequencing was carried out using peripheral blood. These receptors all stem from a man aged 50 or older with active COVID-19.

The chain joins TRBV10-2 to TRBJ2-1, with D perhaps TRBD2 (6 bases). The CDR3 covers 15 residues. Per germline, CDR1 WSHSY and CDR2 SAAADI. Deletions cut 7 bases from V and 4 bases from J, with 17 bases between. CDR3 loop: CASNRGGAQYNEQFF. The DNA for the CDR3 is TGCGCCAGCAATAGAGGAGGGGCGCAATACAATGAGCAGTTCTTC.

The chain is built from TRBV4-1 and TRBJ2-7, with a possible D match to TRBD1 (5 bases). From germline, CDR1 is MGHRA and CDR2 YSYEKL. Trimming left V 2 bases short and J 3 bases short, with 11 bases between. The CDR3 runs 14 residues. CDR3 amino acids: CASSQFQGGYEQYF. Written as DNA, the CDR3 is TGCGCCAGCAGCCAATTTCAGGGTGGCTACGAGCAGTACTTC.

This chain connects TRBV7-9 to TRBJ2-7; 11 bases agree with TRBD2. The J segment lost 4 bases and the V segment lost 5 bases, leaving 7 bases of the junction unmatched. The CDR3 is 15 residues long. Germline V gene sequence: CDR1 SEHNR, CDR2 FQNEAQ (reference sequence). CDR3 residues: CASSPGTSGRYEQYF. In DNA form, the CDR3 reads TGTGCCAGCAGCCCCGGGACTAGCGGAAGATACGAGCAGTACTTC.

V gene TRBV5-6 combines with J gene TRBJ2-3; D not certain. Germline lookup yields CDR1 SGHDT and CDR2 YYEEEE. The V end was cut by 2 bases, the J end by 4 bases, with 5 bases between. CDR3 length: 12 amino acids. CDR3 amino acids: CASSFSADTQYF. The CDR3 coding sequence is TGTGCCAGCAGCTTCAGTGCAGATACGCAGTATTTT.

In nucleotides, the CDR3 is TGTGCCAGCAGCATCCCAGGCGACTCTGGAAACACCATATATTTT. As protein: CASSIPGDSGNTIYF. The chain links TRBV7-9 to TRBJ1-3; D remains ambiguous. Germline assignment: CDR1 SEHNR and CDR2 FQNEAQ (reference sequence). V was clipped by 5 bases and J by 0 bases, with 11 bases between them. The CDR3 runs 15 residues.

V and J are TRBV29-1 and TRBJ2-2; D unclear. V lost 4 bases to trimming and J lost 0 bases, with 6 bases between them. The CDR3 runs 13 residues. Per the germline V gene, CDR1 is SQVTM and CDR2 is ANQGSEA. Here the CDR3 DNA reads TGCAGCGTTGTGGCAGCGAACACCGGGGAGCTGTTTTTT. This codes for CSVVAANTGELFF.

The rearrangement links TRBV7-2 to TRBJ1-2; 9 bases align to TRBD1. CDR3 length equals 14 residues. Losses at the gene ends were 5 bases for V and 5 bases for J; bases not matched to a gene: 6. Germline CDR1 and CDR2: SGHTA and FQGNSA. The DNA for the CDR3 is TGTGCCAGCAGCGAAACAGGGGGCCGATATGGCTACACCTTC. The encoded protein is CASSETGGRYGYTF.

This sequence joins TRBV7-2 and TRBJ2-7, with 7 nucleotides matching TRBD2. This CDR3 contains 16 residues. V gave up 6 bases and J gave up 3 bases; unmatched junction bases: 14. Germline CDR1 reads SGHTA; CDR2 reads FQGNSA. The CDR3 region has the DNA TGTGCCAGCAGACGATCTCCGGCTAGCGGATTCTACGAGCAGTACTTC. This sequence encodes CASRRSPASGFYEQYF.

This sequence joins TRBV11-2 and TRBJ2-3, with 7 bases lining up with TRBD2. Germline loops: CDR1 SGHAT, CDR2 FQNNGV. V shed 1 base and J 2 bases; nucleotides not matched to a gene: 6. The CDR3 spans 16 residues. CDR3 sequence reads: CASSLGSGENTDTQYF. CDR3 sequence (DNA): TGTGCCAGCAGCTTAGGCAGCGGGGAGAACACAGATACGCAGTATTTT.

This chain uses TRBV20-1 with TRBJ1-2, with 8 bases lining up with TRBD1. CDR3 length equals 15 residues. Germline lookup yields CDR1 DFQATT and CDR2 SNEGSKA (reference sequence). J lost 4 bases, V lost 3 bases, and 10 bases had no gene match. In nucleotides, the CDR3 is TGCAGTGCTAGTCTCCCGGGACAGGCCCTCTATGGCTACACCTTC. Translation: CSASLPGQALYGYTF.

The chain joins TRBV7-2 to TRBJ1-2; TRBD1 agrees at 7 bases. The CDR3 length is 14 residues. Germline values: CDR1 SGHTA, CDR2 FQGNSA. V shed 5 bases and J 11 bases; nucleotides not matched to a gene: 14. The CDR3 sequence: CASSPGTAFRGYTF. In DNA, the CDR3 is TGTGCCAGCAGCCCGGGGACGGCCTTCAGGGGGTACACCTTC.

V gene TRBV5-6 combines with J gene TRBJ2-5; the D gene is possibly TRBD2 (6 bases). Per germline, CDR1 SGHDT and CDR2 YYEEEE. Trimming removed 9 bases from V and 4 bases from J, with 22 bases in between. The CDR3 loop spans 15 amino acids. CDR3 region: CATSRGGVGGETQYF. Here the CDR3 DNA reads TGTGCCACCTCGCGGGGCGGTGTAGGAGGAGAGACCCAGTACTTC.

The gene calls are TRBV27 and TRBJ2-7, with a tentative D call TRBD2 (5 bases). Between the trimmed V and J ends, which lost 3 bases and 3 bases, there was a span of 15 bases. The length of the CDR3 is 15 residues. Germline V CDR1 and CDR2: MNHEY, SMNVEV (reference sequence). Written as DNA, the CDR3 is TGTGCCAGCAGTTTTATGGGCGGGCAGGACTACGAGCAGTACTTC. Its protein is CASSFMGGQDYEQYF.

The CDR3 spells CASSQPDRESTDTQYF. The CDR3 DNA follows: TGTGCCAGCAGCCAGCCCGACAGGGAAAGCACAGATACGCAGTATTTT. The V call is TRBV14, the J call TRBJ2-3; 7 bases fit TRBD1. V was pared by 3 bases and J by 0 bases, with 6 bases of the junction left unmatched. CDR3 size: 16 residues. The germline CDR1 and CDR2 sequences are SGHDN and FVKESK.

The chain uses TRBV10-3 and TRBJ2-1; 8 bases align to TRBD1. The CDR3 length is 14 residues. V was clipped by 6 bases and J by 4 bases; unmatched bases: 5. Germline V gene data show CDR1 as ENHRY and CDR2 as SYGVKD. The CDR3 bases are TGTGCCATCAGGGGACAGGTAATATACAATGAGCAGTTCTTC. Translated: CAIRGQVIYNEQFF.

The CDR3 DNA reads TGTGCCAGCAGCTTGAGCCCAGGGTATGAGCAGTTCTTC. As protein: CASSLSPGYEQFF. V usage is TRBV5-4 and J usage is TRBJ2-1; the D gene is possibly TRBD1 (5 bases). Germline V CDR1 and CDR2: SGHNT, YYREEE (reference sequence). The V end lost 1 base, the J end lost 8 bases, and 10 bases lay between the germline ends. This CDR3 is built from 13 residues.

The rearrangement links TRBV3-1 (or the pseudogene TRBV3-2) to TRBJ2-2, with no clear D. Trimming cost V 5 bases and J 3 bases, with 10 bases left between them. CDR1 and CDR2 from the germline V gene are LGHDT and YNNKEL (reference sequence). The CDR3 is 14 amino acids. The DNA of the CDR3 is TGTGCCAGCAGCGCCCCAGGCGACACCGGGGAGCTGTTTTTT. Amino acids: CASSAPGDTGELFF.

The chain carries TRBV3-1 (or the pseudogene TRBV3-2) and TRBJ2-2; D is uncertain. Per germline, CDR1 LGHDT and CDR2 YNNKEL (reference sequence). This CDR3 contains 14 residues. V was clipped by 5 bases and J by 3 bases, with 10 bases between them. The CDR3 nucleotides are TGTGCCAGCAGCGCCAGATCCCACACCGGGGAGCTGTTTTTT. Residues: CASSARSHTGELFF.

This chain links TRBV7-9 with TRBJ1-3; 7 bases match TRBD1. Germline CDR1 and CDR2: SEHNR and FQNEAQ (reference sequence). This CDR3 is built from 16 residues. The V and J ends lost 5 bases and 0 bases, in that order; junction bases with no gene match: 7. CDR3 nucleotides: TGTGCCAGCAGCCCCGGGACAGTGAGCTCTGGAAACACCATATATTTT. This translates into CASSPGTVSSGNTIYF.

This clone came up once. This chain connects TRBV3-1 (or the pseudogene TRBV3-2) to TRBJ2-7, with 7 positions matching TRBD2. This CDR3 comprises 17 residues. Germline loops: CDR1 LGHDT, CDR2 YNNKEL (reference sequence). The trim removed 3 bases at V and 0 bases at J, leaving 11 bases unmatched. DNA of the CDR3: TGTGCCAGCAGCCATGGTGGTGGTGGCGGGAGCTCCTACGAGCAGTACTTC. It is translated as CASSHGGGGGSSYEQYF.